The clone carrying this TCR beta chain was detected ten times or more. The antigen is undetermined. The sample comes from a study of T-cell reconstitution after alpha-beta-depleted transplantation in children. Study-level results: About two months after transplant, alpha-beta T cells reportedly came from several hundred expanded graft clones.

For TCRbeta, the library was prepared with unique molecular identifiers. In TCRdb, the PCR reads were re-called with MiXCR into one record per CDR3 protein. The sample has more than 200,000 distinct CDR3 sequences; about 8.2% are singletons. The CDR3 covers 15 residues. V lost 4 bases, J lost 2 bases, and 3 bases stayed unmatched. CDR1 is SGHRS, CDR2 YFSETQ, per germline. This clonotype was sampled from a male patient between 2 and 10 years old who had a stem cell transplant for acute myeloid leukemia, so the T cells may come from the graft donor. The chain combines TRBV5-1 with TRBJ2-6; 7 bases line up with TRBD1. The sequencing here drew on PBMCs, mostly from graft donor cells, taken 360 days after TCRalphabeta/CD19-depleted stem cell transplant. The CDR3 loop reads CASSQGTAGANVLTF. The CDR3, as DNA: TGCGCCAGCAGCCAGGGGACAGCTGGGGCCAACGTCCTGACTTTC.